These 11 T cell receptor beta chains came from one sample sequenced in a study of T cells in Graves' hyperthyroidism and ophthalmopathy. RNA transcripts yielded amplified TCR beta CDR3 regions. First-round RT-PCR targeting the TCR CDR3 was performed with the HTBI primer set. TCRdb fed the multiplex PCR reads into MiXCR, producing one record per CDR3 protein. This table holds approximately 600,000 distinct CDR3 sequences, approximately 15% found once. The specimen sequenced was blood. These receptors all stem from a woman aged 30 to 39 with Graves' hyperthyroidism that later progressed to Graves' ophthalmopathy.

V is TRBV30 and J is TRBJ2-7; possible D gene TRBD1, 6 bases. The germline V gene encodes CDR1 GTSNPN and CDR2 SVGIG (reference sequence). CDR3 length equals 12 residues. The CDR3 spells CVCWTASYEQYF. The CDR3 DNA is TGTGTATGCTGGACAGCGTCTTACGAGCAGTACTTC.

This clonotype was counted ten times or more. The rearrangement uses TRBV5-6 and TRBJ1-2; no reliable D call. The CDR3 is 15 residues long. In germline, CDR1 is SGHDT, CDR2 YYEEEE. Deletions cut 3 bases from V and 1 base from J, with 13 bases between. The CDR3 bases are TGTGCCAGCAGCTCCCTGGCGGTACTTAACTATGGCTACACCTTC. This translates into CASSSLAVLNYGYTF.

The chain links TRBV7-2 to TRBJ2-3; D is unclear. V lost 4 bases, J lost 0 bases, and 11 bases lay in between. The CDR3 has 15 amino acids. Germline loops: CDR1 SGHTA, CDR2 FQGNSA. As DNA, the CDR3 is TGTGCCAGCAGCTCCGGAATGACTAGCACAGATACGCAGTATTTT. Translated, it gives CASSSGMTSTDTQYF.

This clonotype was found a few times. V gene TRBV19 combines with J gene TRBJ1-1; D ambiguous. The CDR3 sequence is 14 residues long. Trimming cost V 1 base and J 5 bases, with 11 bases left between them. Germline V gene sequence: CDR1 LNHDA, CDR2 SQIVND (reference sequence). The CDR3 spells CASSIVPVRTEAFF. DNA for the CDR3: TGTGCCAGTAGTATAGTGCCAGTGCGAACTGAAGCTTTCTTT.

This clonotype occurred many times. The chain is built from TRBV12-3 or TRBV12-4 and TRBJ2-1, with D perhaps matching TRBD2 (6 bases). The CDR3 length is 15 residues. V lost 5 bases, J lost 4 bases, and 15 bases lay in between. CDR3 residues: CASSRSREIYNEQFF. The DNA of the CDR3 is TGTGCCAGCAGTCGGTCGCGGGAAATTTACAATGAGCAGTTCTTC.

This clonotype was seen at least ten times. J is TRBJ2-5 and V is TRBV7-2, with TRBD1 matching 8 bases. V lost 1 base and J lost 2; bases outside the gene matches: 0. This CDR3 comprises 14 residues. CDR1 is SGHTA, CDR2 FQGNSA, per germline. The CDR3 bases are TGTGCCAGCAGCTTAGGGGACAGGCAAGAGACCCAGTACTTC. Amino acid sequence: CASSLGDRQETQYF.

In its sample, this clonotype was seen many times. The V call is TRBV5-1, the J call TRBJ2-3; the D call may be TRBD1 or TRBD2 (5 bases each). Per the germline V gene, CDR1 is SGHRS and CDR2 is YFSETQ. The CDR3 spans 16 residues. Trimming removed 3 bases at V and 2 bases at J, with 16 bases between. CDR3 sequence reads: CASSWPGPRNTDTQYF. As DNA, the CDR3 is TGCGCCAGCAGCTGGCCGGGACCGAGGAACACAGATACGCAGTATTTT.

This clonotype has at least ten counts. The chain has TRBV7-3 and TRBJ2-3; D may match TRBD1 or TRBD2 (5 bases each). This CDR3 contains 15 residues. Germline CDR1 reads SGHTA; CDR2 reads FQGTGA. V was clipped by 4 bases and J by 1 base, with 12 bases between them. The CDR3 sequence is CASSSGLGRTDTQYF. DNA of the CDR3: TGTGCCAGCAGCTCGGGCCTGGGACGCACAGATACGCAGTATTTT. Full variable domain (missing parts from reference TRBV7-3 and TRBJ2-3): GAGVSQTPSNKVTEKGKYVELRCDPISGHTALYWYRQSLGQGPEFLIYFQGTGAADDSGLPNDRFFAVRPEGSVSTLKIQRTERGDSAVYLCASSSGLGRTDTQYFGPGTRLTVL.

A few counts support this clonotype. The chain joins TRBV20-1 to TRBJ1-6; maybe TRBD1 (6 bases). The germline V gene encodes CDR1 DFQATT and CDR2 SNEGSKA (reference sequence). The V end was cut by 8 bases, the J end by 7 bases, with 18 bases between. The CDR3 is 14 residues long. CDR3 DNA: TGCAGTCCCAAGGGGGGCTTTCCGAATTCACCCCTCCACTTT. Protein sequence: CSPKGGFPNSPLHF.

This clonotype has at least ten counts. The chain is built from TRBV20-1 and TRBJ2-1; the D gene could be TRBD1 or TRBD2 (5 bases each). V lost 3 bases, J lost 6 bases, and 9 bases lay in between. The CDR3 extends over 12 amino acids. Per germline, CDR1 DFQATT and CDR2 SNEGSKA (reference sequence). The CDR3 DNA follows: TGCAGTGCTAGGGGACCTGCCAATGAGCAGTTCTTC. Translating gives CSARGPANEQFF.

CDR3: CASTQGRVRTDENIQYF. In DNA, the CDR3 is TGTGCCAGCACCCAAGGGCGGGTAAGAACCGACGAAAACATTCAGTACTTC. The chain is built from TRBV7-8 and TRBJ2-4, with D possibly matching TRBD2 (5 bases). This CDR3 has 17 amino acids. Germline CDR1 is SGHVS and CDR2 is FQNEAQ. Trimming shortened V by 7 bases and J by 5 bases, and 24 bases separated the two germline ends.